A single sample gave rise to the 10 T cell receptor beta chains below, sequenced in a study of blood T cell repertoires in COVID-19. The repertoire was sequenced with immunoSEQ multiplex PCR; TCRdb's copy has only in-frame clones and lacks some. The table lists about 56,000 clones, 80% to 90% of them singletons. Material for sequencing was peripheral blood. The receptors were sampled from a woman aged 55-75 years with COVID-19, enrolled during active disease.

The rearrangement links TRBV2 to TRBJ2-2, with TRBD2 identical over 15 bases. The CDR3 is made up of 18 amino acids. V dropped 4 bases and J dropped 3; count of bases not matched to a gene: 6. CDR1 SNHLY and CDR2 FYNNEI come from the germline V gene. CDR3 sequence: CASSAWTSGGADTGELFF. In DNA form, the CDR3 reads TGTGCCAGCAGTGCCTGGACTAGCGGGGGGGCCGACACCGGGGAGCTGTTTTTT.

A note on this clone: Other DNA variants within this sample encode the same CDR3. The chain links TRBV4-1 to TRBJ1-2; no definite D call. The V end lost 1 base, the J end lost 2 bases, and 8 bases lay between the germline ends. The germline CDR1 and CDR2 sequences are MGHRA and YSYEKL. The CDR3 is made up of 14 amino acids. The CDR3 nucleotides read TGCGCCAGCAGCCAAGCCGGCGGAAACTATGGCTACACCTTC. It encodes CASSQAGGNYGYTF.

The chain couples TRBV4-3 to TRBJ1-1, with D perhaps TRBD1 (6 bases). V lost 1 base and J lost 4, with 13 bases in between. The V gene's germline CDR1 is LGHNA and CDR2 YSLEER. CDR3 length equals 15 residues. This CDR3 is CASSQVPGVGTEAFF. The DNA for the CDR3 is TGCGCCAGCAGCCAAGTACCAGGGGTGGGCACTGAAGCTTTCTTT.

The chain links TRBV7-8 to TRBJ1-2, with TRBD1 matching 7 bases. V was clipped by 5 bases and J by 2 bases; unmatched bases: 8. Germline values: CDR1 SGHVS, CDR2 FQNEAQ. There are 15 residues in the CDR3. The CDR3 coding sequence is TGTGCCAGCAGCCAGCCGGGACAGCAAAACTATGGCTACACCTTC. Translation: CASSQPGQQNYGYTF. The full variable domain, its missing parts supplied by reference TRBV7-8 and TRBJ1-2, is GAGVSQSPRYKVAKRGQDVALRCDPISGHVSLFWYQQALGQGPEFLTYFQNEAQLDKSGLPSDRFFAERPEGSVSTLKIQRTQQEDSAVYLCASSQPGQQNYGYTFGSGTRLTVV.

This rearrangement joins TRBV19 to TRBJ1-1; D perhaps matches TRBD1 (5 bases). CDR1 and CDR2 (germline): LNHDA, SQIVND (reference sequence). V was pared by 2 bases and J by 5 bases, with 9 bases between. The CDR3 covers 13 residues. The DNA for the CDR3 is TGTGCCAGTAGTATATCAGGGAGGACTGAAGCTTTCTTT. Its protein product is CASSISGRTEAFF.

The J gene is TRBJ2-3, the V gene TRBV11-3; TRBD2 is a possible D gene (6 bases). From germline, CDR1 is SGHNT and CDR2 YENEEA. Trimming cost V 1 base and J 5 bases, with 13 bases left between them. The CDR3 runs to 15 residues. CDR3 protein: CASSLGGGKRDTQYF. CDR3 DNA sequence: TGTGCCAGCAGCTTAGGAGGAGGGAAGAGAGATACGCAGTATTTT.

This clone was counted between two and nine times. This chain uses TRBV4-2 with TRBJ2-1; perhaps TRBD1 as D (6 bases). CDR1 LGHNA and CDR2 YNFKEQ come from the germline V gene. The CDR3 is 14 amino acids. V dropped 4 bases and J dropped 9 bases, with 16 bases sitting between them. DNA for the CDR3: TGTGCCAGCAGCCCCAGGGGTGGGAATGGTGAGCAGTTCTTC. Translation gives CASSPRGGNGEQFF.

The chain combines TRBV7-9 with TRBJ2-3, with TRBD2 matching over 12 bases. Per germline, CDR1 SEHNR and CDR2 FQNEAQ (reference sequence). The trim removed 4 bases at V and 1 base at J, leaving 12 bases unmatched. The CDR3 length is 19 residues. Here the CDR3 reads CASSSHWTSGKARTDTQYF. The DNA for the CDR3 is TGTGCCAGCAGCTCGCATTGGACTAGCGGGAAGGCCCGCACAGATACGCAGTATTTT.

J is TRBJ1-1 and V is TRBV21-1; the table's D gene call, TRBD1, was not cross checked with the DNA. TRBV21-1 is assigned pseudogene status. CDR3 length: 17 amino acids. CDR3 sequence: CASSKVRFPQGYTEAFF. CDR3 DNA sequence: TGTGCCAGCAGCAAGGTACGGTTTCCGCAGGGGTACACTGAAGCTTTCTTT.

This clone has just a few counts. The chain carries TRBV6-1 and TRBJ2-1; D not resolved. The V and J ends lost 2 bases and 1 base respectively, with 12 bases between them. Germline CDR1 and CDR2: MNHNS and SASEGT. The CDR3 sequence is 16 residues long. CDR3 in amino acids: CASSESPTGSYNEQFF. The CDR3 DNA sequence: TGTGCCAGCAGTGAAAGCCCCACCGGGTCCTACAATGAGCAGTTCTTC.